This T cell receptor (beta chain) was observed in a study of control samples from healthy donors and cancer patients. Some clones are missing from TCRdb's copy, which holds only in-frame ones; the method was immunoSEQ multiplex PCR. The sample shows 150,000 to 200,000 clones, approximately 94% of them seen only once. CDR1 is KGHDR, CDR2 SFDVKD, per germline. The V segment lost 8 bases and the J segment 4 bases; nucleotides outside the gene matches: 9. The CDR3 is made up of 15 amino acids. The sequencing input was blood. The chain is built from TRBV24-1 and TRBJ1-2, with 10 bases that match TRBD1. This TCR was recovered from a man aged 25 to 40 in good health. This chain's CDR3 is CATKTRTGGSYGYTF. Here the CDR3 DNA reads TGTGCCACCAAAACTCGGACAGGGGGTTCCTATGGCTACACCTTC.